These 8 T cell receptor beta chains came from one sample sequenced in a study of radiotherapy plus CTLA-4 blockade in lung cancer. Method: immunoSEQ multiplex PCR; TCRdb's copy keeps in-frame clones and lacks some. The profile shows some 78,000 clones, 75% to 90% of them singletons. The specimen comprised peripheral blood, sampled from a patient treated with radiotherapy plus ipilimumab. The receptors here all came from a human donor with non-small cell lung cancer who had a partial response to radiotherapy plus ipilimumab.

Of note for this clone: The sample contains more than one DNA sequence encoding this CDR3. This chain joins TRBV28 and TRBJ1-2, with 10 nucleotides matching TRBD1. CDR1 MDHEN and CDR2 SYDVKM come from the germline V gene. The CDR3 has 13 residues. The trim removed 5 bases at V and 5 bases at J, leaving 2 bases unmatched. The CDR3 sequence: CASSLGQGYGYTF. The CDR3 nucleotides are TGTGCCAGCAGTCTGGGACAGGGGTATGGCTACACCTTC.

The chain uses TRBV9 and TRBJ1-1; D is undetermined. The germline V and J ends were trimmed by 0 bases and 5 bases, with 8 bases remaining between them. Germline loops: CDR1 SGDLS, CDR2 YYNGEE. The CDR3 extends over 13 amino acids. CDR3 region: CASSVGFETEAFF. CDR3 nucleotides: TGTGCCAGCAGCGTAGGTTTCGAGACTGAAGCTTTCTTT.

The V gene is TRBV11-3, the J gene TRBJ2-7; TRBD1 is a possible D gene (6 bases). Germline assignment: CDR1 SGHNT and CDR2 YENEEA. The CDR3 is made up of 14 amino acids. Trimming stripped 5 bases from V and 4 bases from J, with 15 bases between. In DNA, the CDR3 is TGTGCCAGCAGCGGTCAGCTAGGGGGTTACGAGCAGTACTTC. This translates into CASSGQLGGYEQYF.

This chain links TRBV18 with TRBJ2-3; D gene uncertain. This CDR3 contains 16 residues. Trimming shortened V by 6 bases and J by 0 bases, and 16 bases separated the two germline ends. CDR1 is KGHSH and CDR2 is LQKENI in the germline V gene. The CDR3 protein is CASSRVIITSTDTQYF. The DNA for the CDR3 is TGTGCCAGCTCGCGAGTGATAATTACTAGCACAGATACGCAGTATTTT. Based on the CDR3 plus reference TRBV18 and TRBJ2-3, the full variable domain is NAGVMQNPRHLVRRRGQEARLRCSPMKGHSHVYWYRQLPEEGLKFMVYLQKENIIDESGMPKERFSAEFPKEGPSILRIQQVVRGDSAAYFCASSRVIITSTDTQYFGPGTRLTVL.

V gene TRBV11-2 combines with J gene TRBJ2-5; D gene unclear. V shed 1 base and J shed 2 bases, with 14 bases lying between them. CDR1 SGHAT and CDR2 FQNNGV come from the germline V gene. This CDR3 spans 16 amino acids. CDR3 region: CASSLGDSRRQETQYF. The CDR3 nucleotides are TGTGCCAGCAGCTTAGGCGACTCGAGGCGGCAAGAGACCCAGTACTTC.

This clone was counted a few times. This rearrangement joins TRBV19 to TRBJ1-4; no reliable D call. CDR1 LNHDA and CDR2 SQIVND come from the germline V gene (reference sequence). There are 16 residues in the CDR3. V dropped 3 bases and J dropped 0 bases, with 11 bases sitting between them. In nucleotides, the CDR3 is TGTGCCAGTAGTATTACCTCCGGGACAACTAATGAAAAACTGTTTTTT. This sequence encodes CASSITSGTTNEKLFF.

The rearrangement uses TRBV28 and TRBJ1-1; 7 nucleotides line up with TRBD1. The CDR3 covers 15 residues. After removal of 4 bases from V and 5 bases from J, the junction contained 10 bases not matched to a gene. Germline CDR1 is MDHEN and CDR2 is SYDVKM. Written as DNA, the CDR3 is TGTGCCAGCAGTTCCGGACAGGCTGGGGGGACTGAAGCTTTCTTT. Amino acid sequence: CASSSGQAGGTEAFF. Using reference TRBV28 and TRBJ1-1 for the parts outside the CDR3, the full variable domain is DVKVTQSSRYLVKRTGEKVFLECVQDMDHENMFWYRQDPGLGLRLIYFSYDVKMKEKGDIPEGYSVSREKKERFSLILESASTNQTSMYLCASSSGQAGGTEAFFGQGTRLTVV.

The chain carries TRBV4-3 and TRBJ1-2, with 7 positions matching TRBD1. CDR1 and CDR2 from the germline V gene are LGHNA and YSLEER. The CDR3 is made up of 15 amino acids. J gave up 5 bases and V 4 bases, and 10 bases lay outside the gene matches. The chain's CDR3 is CASSPSHAQGYGYTF. The CDR3, as DNA: TGCGCCAGCAGCCCAAGTCACGCACAGGGGTATGGCTACACCTTC.